This T cell receptor (beta chain) was sequenced for a study of CD8+ T cells in alopecia areata. A note on this clone: The antigen is undetermined.

Treatment in this sample: oral pan-JAK inhibitor, 5-10 mg twice daily. Extracted RNA was reverse transcribed into cDNA, the sequencing template. TCRdb's table, derived via immunoSEQ multiplex PCR, lists solely in-frame clones and lacks some. The sample has roughly 110,000 clones; 56% are singletons. The CDR3 covers 16 residues. Germline CDR1 reads SEHNR; CDR2 reads FQNEAQ (reference sequence). Trimming stripped 1 base from V and 4 bases from J, with 16 bases between. Study results and caveats: Higher clonality than in normal scalp was seen in lesional scalp, especially alopecia totalis/universalis. Mice showed TCR sharing more clearly than patients did, possibly owing to HLA. Amid tofacitinib therapy, many expanded lesional clones stayed present in scalp and blood.

This clonotype originated in a human donor with alopecia areata. The V and J genes are TRBV7-9 and TRBJ2-5; D perhaps matches TRBD2 (6 bases). This specimen was CD4+ T cells sorted from blood, taken at week 24, from a patient treated with tofacitinib. The CDR3: CASSLGGTLVRETQYF. The CDR3 DNA sequence: TGTGCCAGCAGCTTAGGCGGGACCTTGGTGCGAGAGACCCAGTACTTC.